This T cell receptor (beta chain) originates from a study of human T cells and chemical hapten exposure. It was the library that attached unique molecular identifiers to individual cDNA molecules. Methods used by the authors: Sample TCR counts, which ranged from about 23,224 to 750,000, had a median of roughly 100,000. TCRdb reprocessed the 5' RACE reads via MiXCR and lists one record per CDR3 protein. It is TCRdb's table, rather than the study itself, that gives the V and J calls and clone size. The table shows 130,000 or so distinct CDR3 sequences, with 4.1% occurring only once. Germline V gene lookup returns CDR1 LGHNA and CDR2 YNFKEQ. The CDR3 loop spans 21 amino acids. J was trimmed by 0 bases and V by 0 bases; bases with no gene match: 14. This clonotype came up many times. Its antigen is not known. Overall study findings and caveats: DPC sensitization did not alter TCRs above 1 in 1000 frequency.

Unfractionated whole blood served as the source for total RNA extraction. The sequence was collected from a female donor in good health. The V gene is TRBV4-2, the J gene TRBJ2-1; 10 bases align to TRBD2. CDR3: CASSQDVASGGYLSSYNEQFF. The CDR3 bases are TGTGCCAGCAGCCAAGACGTCGCTAGCGGGGGTTACCTGAGCTCCTACAATGAGCAGTTCTTC.